This is a list of T cell receptor beta chains from one sample in a study of technical replicates of blood from a handful of donors. The data were produced by immunoSEQ multiplex PCR, yet TCRdb's version contains in-frame clones alone and is incomplete. Here the sample spans 99,000 or so clones, 95% being singletons. Sequencing was performed on T cells isolated from PBMCs. The receptor set was obtained from a human donor in good health. Both conserved end residues are part of each CDR3. The D gene is left open where the match is weak.

V,J,D,CDR3,DNA
TRBV5-1,TRBJ2-3,TRBD2,CASSLVGSGIITDTQYF,TGCGCCAGCAGCTTGGTAGGTAGCGGGATCATCACAGATACGCAGTATTTT
TRBV9,TRBJ2-1,TRBD1,CASSVEGRGNNEQFF,TGTGCCAGCAGCGTAGAGGGCAGGGGGAACAATGAGCAGTTCTTC
TRBV4-1,TRBJ2-3,.,CASRHTPNRVESDTQYF,TGCGCCAGCAGGCACACCCCCAACAGGGTGGAGTCGGATACGCAGTATTTT
TRBV19,TRBJ2-1,TRBD1,CASSIGDRGFDEQFF,TGTGCCAGTAGTATCGGTGACAGGGGTTTCGATGAGCAGTTCTTC
TRBV6-1,TRBJ1-4,.,CASSEAIKTGPTNEKLFF,TGTGCCAGCAGTGAAGCCATTAAAACAGGGCCAACTAATGAAAAACTGTTTTTT
TRBV19,TRBJ1-1,.,CASGAVDFSEAFF,TGTGCCAGTGGGGCGGTTGATTTCTCTGAAGCTTTCTTT
TRBV5-5,TRBJ1-3,TRBD1,CASSYTGGRGNTIYF,TGTGCCAGCAGTTACACAGGGGGCAGGGGAAACACCATATATTTT
TRBV28,TRBJ2-1,TRBD2,CASSLGGSYNEQFF,TGTGCCAGCAGCCTCGGGGGGTCCTACAATGAGCAGTTCTTC
TRBV5-1,TRBJ2-1,TRBD1,CASSQTGNEQFF,TGCGCCAGCAGCCAGACAGGGAATGAGCAGTTCTTC
TRBV15,TRBJ2-3,TRBD2,CATSRQKTSGRTDTQYF,TGTGCCACCAGCAGGCAGAAGACTAGCGGGAGGACAGATACGCAGTATTTT
TRBV4-1,TRBJ1-5,.,CASSLLGQFNQPQHF,TGCGCCAGCAGCCTCTTAGGACAGTTCAATCAGCCCCAGCATTTT
TRBV4-1,TRBJ1-1,.,CASSHTQGNTEAFF,TGCGCCAGCAGCCACACACAGGGGAACACTGAAGCTTTCTTT